This T cell receptor beta chain was observed in a study of blood T cells in healthy people across ages. Study as a whole: Per every two T cells, about one barcoded beta molecule was captured by template switching.

The CDR3 runs 15 residues. Trimming cost V 4 bases and J 0 bases, with 12 bases left between them. From germline, CDR1 is SGHTA and CDR2 FQGNSA. This clonotype was found a few times. PCR was performed a second time for about 7 to 11 cycles using a sample-barcoded 5' primer and a J-beta primer mix. TCRdb reprocessed the 5' RACE reads via MiXCR and lists one record per CDR3 protein. The sample has 1.8 million or so distinct CDR3 sequences; roughly 43% are singletons. Sequencing was performed on blood. V is TRBV7-2 and J is TRBJ1-1; tentative D call: TRBD1 (5 bases). This clonotype was sampled from a human donor in good health. CDR3 residues: CASSWGTVLNTEAFF. CDR3 bases: TGTGCCAGCAGCTGGGGGACGGTTTTGAACACTGAAGCTTTCTTT.